The clone carrying this T cell receptor beta chain was seen ten or more times. This record belongs to a study of CDR3 diversity in severe acne. Germline CDR1 and CDR2: LNHDA and SQIVND (reference sequence). The CDR3 covers 16 residues. Trimming at V came to 4 bases and at J to 10 bases, leaving 12 bases not matched to a gene. TCRdb independently ran MiXCR on the PCR reads; one entry per CDR3 protein. Of about 76,000 distinct CDR3 sequences in the sample, under 60% were seen once. Sequences were obtained from blood. This TCR was recovered from a male donor in good health, without acne. The genes are TRBV19 and TRBJ1-6, with 8 bases identical to TRBD1. This CDR3 is CASSTGQAFLLSPLHF. CDR3 sequence (DNA): TGTGCCAGTAGTACGGGACAGGCTTTTCTCTTATCACCCCTCCACTTT.